The 3 T cell receptor beta chains listed next were all sequenced from one sample in a study of T cells after yellow fever vaccination. One entry per CDR3 protein, called by TCRdb with MiXCR from the 5' RACE reads. The data hold over 45,000 distinct CDR3 sequences, with approximately 6.9% observed a single time. The sample in question was CD8+ T cells sorted from PBMCs, obtained on the day of the first yellow fever vaccination. The receptors stem from a man between 18 and 29 years old who received the YFV17D yellow fever vaccine.

This chain joins TRBV6-5 and TRBJ1-3, with a weak D call TRBD1 (6 bases). Germline CDR1 reads MNHEY; CDR2 reads SVGAGI. V dropped 4 bases and J dropped 4 bases, with 14 bases sitting between them. This CDR3 region has 15 residues. Written as DNA, the CDR3 is TGTGCCAGCAGTTTCTCCAGCGGGGGCGGAAACACCATATATTTT. This translates into CASSFSSGGGNTIYF.

To note about this clonotype: This clone may be a read error of a much larger clone one base away. This chain joins TRBV6-4 and TRBJ2-2; possibly TRBD1 for D (5 bases). Germline assignment: CDR1 MRHNA and CDR2 SNTAGT. The CDR3 runs 13 residues. The CDR3 spells CARSEGDTGELFF. CDR3 sequence (DNA): TGTGCCAGAAGTGAAGGGGACACCGGGGAGCTGTTTTTT.

This clonotype was detected only a few times. The CDR3 reads CASSLSRVTEQFF. The CDR3 DNA sequence: TGTGCCAGCAGTTTATCCCGCGTCACTGAGCAGTTCTTC. The chain joins TRBV27 to TRBJ2-1, with D hard to call. Per germline, CDR1 MNHEY and CDR2 SMNVEV (reference sequence). The ends were cut back, 0 bases at V and 9 bases at J, with 9 bases in the middle. The CDR3 consists of 13 residues.